The source of this TCR beta chain is a study of T cell changes during pregnancy in multiple sclerosis. J lost 5 bases, V lost 1 base, and 1 base had no gene match. The germline gives CDR1 LGHNA, CDR2 YSLEER. The CDR3 loop spans 16 amino acids. The table came from immunoSEQ multiplex PCR; TCRdb's copy has only in-frame clones and leaves some out. This sample has some 27,000 clones; 89% occur once, and the top ten carry 0.6% to 0.85%. The chain combines TRBV4-3 with TRBJ2-3; TRBD2 agrees at 15 bases. This receptor was obtained from a female donor with multiple sclerosis, enrolled in a pregnancy study. This material consisted of CD4+ T cells from peripheral blood mononuclear cells, taken in the second trimester of pregnancy. CDR3 nucleotide sequence: TGCGCCAGCAGCCAAGGGACTAGCGGGGGGGTAGATACGCAGTATTTT. Amino acid sequence: CASSQGTSGGVDTQYF.